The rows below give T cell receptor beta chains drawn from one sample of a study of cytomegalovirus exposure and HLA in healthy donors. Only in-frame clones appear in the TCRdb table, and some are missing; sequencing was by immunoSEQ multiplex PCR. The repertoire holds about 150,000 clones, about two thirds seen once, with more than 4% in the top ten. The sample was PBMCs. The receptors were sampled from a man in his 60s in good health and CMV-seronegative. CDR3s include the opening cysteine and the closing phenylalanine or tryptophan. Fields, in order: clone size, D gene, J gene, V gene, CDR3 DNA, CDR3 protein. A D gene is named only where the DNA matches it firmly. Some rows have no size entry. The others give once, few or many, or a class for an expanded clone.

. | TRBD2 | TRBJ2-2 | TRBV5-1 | TGCGCCAGCAGCTTGGTAGCTAGCGGCGAGGCCGGGGAGCTGTTTTTT | CASSLVASGEAGELFF
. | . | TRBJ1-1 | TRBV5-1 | TGCGCCAGCAGCCCAGGGGACACTGAAGCTTTCTTT | CASSPGDTEAFF
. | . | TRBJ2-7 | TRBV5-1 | TGCGCCAGCAGCTTGGTACAGGGCTACGAGCAGTACTTC | CASSLVQGYEQYF
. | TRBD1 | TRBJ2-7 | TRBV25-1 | TGTGCCAGCAGACCGGGACAGGGTAAAGGCGAGCAGTACTTC | CASRPGQGKGEQYF
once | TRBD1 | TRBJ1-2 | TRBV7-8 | TGTGCCAGCAGTAAGGACAGGGCTGGTGGCTACACCTTC | CASSKDRAGGYTF
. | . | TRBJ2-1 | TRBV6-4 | TGTGCCAGCAGTGCTGAACCCGCAGGGGTAGGGGGCAATGAGCAGTTCTTC | CASSAEPAGVGGNEQFF
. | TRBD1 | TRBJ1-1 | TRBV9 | TGTGCCAGCAGCGTAGAAAGGACAGGTGGTGCCGCTGAAGCTTTCTTT | CASSVERTGGAAEAFF
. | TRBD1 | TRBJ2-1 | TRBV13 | TGTGCCAGCAGCTTAGGGACAGGGGGTGATGTGGGTGAGCAGTTCTTC | CASSLGTGGDVGEQFF
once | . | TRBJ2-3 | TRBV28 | TGTGCCACAAGAGGGAGCAAGTTGCCTAGCACAGATACGCAGTATTTT | CATRGSKLPSTDTQYF
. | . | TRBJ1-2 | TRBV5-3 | TGTGCCAGAAGCTTTCAGAACTATGGCTACACCTTC | CARSFQNYGYTF
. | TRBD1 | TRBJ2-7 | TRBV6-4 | TGTGCCAGCAGTGCGGAACCGGGACAGTCCTACGAGCAGTACTTC | CASSAEPGQSYEQYF
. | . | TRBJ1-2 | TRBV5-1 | TGCGCCAGCAGCTTGGAGGGAGAGGTCTATGGCTACACCTTC | CASSLEGEVYGYTF
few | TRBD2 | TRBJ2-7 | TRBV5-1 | TGCGCCAGCAGCTTTCGACTAGCGGGAGCCTACGAGCAGTACTTC | CASSFRLAGAYEQYF
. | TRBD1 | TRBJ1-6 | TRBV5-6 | TGTGCCAGCAGCTTCGGGACAGGGGCTTATAATTCACCCCTCCACTTT | CASSFGTGAYNSPLHF
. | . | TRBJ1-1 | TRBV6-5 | TGTGCCAGCAAGGGGATCCATGAAGCTTTCTTT | CASKGIHEAFF
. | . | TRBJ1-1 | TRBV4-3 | TGCGCCAGCAGCCAAGCTTCGACAGAGAACACTGAAGCTTTCTTT | CASSQASTENTEAFF
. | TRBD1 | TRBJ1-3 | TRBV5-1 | TGCGCCAGCCGGACAGGCCTTACTGGAAACACCATATATTTT | CASRTGLTGNTIYF
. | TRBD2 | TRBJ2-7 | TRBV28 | TGTGCCAGCACCTCGGGCGCGAGGTGGGAGGGCCGGTACGAGCAGTACTTC | CASTSGARWEGRYEQYF
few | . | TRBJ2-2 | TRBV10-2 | TGCGCCAGCAGTGTGGGCAGCGGAACGAACACCGGGGAGCTGTTTTTT | CASSVGSGTNTGELFF
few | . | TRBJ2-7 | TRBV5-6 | TGTGCCAGCAGCCCCCGGACACGACACGAGCAGTACTTC | CASSPRTRHEQYF
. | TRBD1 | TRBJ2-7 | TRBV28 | TGTGCCAGCAGTATGGGGACAGGGAATCCCTACGAGCAGTACTTC | CASSMGTGNPYEQYF
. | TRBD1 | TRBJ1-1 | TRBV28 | TGTGCCAGCAGTCTTAGGACAGGGGTCACTGAAGCTTTCTTT | CASSLRTGVTEAFF
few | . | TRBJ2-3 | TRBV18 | TGTGCCAGCGGATTAAGCGGCACAGATACGCAGTATTTT | CASGLSGTDTQYF
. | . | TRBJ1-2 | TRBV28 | TGTGCCAGCAGACTAGCGGGGGGCGCGTACGGCTACACCTTC | CASRLAGGAYGYTF
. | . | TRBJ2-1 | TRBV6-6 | TGTGCCAGCAGCCTCCGGCCAGCGGAATACAATGAGCAGTTCTTC | CASSLRPAEYNEQFF
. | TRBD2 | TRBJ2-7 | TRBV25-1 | TGTGCCAGCTCTGGGACTAGCGGAAATACCTACGAGCAGTACTTC | CASSGTSGNTYEQYF
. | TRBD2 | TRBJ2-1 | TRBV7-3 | TGTGCCAGCAGCTCCAGGACTAGCGGGAACTACAATGAGCAGTTCTTC | CASSSRTSGNYNEQFF
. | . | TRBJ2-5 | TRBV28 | TGTGCCAGCAGTTTTTTTACGGGGGAACGGGAGACCCAGTACTTC | CASSFFTGERETQYF
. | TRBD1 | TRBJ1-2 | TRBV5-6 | TGTGCCAGCAGCTCCCCCAGACAGGGCTACTATGGCTACACCTTC | CASSSPRQGYYGYTF
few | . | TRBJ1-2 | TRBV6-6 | TGTGCCAGCAGCCCCGTGGGCCTATATGGCTACACCTTC | CASSPVGLYGYTF
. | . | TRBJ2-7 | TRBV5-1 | TGCGCCAGCAGCTCCACCGGGCGGGTCTACGAGCAGTACTTC | CASSSTGRVYEQYF
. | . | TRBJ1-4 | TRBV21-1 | TGTGCCAGCAGCAAAGGCGGGACAGTTGCTAATGAAAAACTGTTTTTT | CASSKGGTVANEKLFF
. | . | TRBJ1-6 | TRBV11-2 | TGTGCCAGCAGCTCCCTCTATAATTCACCCCTCCACTTT | CASSSLYNSPLHF
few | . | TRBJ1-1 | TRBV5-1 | TGCGCCAGCAGCCTCGGGACTGAGAACACTGAAGCTTTCTTT | CASSLGTENTEAFF
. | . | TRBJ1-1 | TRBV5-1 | TGCGCCAGCAGCTTGGGATCTAACAGGGCGAACACTGAAGCTTTCTTT | CASSLGSNRANTEAFF
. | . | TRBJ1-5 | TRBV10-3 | TGTGCCATCAGTGAGAGGGGTCAGAGCAATCAGCCCCAGCATTTT | CAISERGQSNQPQHF
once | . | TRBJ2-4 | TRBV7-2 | TGTGCCAGCAGCTCGCCCCGGGACACCAGCCTAGGAAACATTCAGTACTTC | CASSSPRDTSLGNIQYF
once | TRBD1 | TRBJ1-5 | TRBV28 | TGTGCCAGCAAGGGGACAGGGGTTCAGCCCCAGCATTTT | CASKGTGVQPQHF
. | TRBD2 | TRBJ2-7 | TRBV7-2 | TGTGCCAGCAGCCAACTACTAGCGGGATCCTACGAGCAGTACTTC | CASSQLLAGSYEQYF
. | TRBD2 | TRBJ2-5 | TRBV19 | TGTGCCAGTAGTAATTTCGGACTAGCGGGGAGCCGGGAGACCCAGTACTTC | CASSNFGLAGSRETQYF
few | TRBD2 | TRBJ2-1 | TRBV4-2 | TGTGCCAGCAGCCCGCTAGCGGGAGGGGACAATGAGCAGTTCTTC | CASSPLAGGDNEQFF
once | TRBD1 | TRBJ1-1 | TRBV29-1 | TGCAGCGTTGAAGAAGGGACAGGGGAAGCTTTCTTT | CSVEEGTGEAFF
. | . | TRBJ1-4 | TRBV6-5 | TGTGCCAGCAGTTACTCAGGGGTAGTAAATGAAAAACTGTTTTTT | CASSYSGVVNEKLFF
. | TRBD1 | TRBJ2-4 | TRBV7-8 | TGTGCCAGCAGCCCCAGGGACAGAACCAAAAACATTCAGTACTTC | CASSPRDRTKNIQYF
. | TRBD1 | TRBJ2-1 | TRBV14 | TGTGCCAGCAGCCCTAGGCCCGGACAGGGAATCCCTTACAATGAGCAGTTCTTC | CASSPRPGQGIPYNEQFF
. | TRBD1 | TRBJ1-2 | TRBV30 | TGTGCCTGGAGTCAGGGGACAGGGAACTATGGCTACACCTTC | CAWSQGTGNYGYTF
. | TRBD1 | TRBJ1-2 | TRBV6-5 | TGTGCCAGCAGACCTGGACAGGGCATGGGCTATGGCTACACCTTC | CASRPGQGMGYGYTF
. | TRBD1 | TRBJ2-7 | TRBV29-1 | TGCAGCGTGGGGGAACCCGGGACAGGCGGCGAGCAGTACTTC | CSVGEPGTGGEQYF
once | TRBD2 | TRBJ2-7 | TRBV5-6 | TGTGCCAGCAGCCCCGGGGGGTGGTACGAGCAGTACTTC | CASSPGGWYEQYF
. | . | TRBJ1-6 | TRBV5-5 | TGTGCCAGCAGCTTGGTTGCGGGAGCGGAAAGTAATTCACCCCTCCACTTT | CASSLVAGAESNSPLHF
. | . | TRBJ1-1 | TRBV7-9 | TGTGCCAGCAGTTACCTTGTCGGCCGGGGGCGGGAGAGCACTGAAGCTTTCTTT | CASSYLVGRGRESTEAFF
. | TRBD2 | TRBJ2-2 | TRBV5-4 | TGTGCCAGCAGCTTTGAATATCGAGGCGGGAGTGGGTCCGGGGAGCTGTTTTTT | CASSFEYRGGSGSGELFF